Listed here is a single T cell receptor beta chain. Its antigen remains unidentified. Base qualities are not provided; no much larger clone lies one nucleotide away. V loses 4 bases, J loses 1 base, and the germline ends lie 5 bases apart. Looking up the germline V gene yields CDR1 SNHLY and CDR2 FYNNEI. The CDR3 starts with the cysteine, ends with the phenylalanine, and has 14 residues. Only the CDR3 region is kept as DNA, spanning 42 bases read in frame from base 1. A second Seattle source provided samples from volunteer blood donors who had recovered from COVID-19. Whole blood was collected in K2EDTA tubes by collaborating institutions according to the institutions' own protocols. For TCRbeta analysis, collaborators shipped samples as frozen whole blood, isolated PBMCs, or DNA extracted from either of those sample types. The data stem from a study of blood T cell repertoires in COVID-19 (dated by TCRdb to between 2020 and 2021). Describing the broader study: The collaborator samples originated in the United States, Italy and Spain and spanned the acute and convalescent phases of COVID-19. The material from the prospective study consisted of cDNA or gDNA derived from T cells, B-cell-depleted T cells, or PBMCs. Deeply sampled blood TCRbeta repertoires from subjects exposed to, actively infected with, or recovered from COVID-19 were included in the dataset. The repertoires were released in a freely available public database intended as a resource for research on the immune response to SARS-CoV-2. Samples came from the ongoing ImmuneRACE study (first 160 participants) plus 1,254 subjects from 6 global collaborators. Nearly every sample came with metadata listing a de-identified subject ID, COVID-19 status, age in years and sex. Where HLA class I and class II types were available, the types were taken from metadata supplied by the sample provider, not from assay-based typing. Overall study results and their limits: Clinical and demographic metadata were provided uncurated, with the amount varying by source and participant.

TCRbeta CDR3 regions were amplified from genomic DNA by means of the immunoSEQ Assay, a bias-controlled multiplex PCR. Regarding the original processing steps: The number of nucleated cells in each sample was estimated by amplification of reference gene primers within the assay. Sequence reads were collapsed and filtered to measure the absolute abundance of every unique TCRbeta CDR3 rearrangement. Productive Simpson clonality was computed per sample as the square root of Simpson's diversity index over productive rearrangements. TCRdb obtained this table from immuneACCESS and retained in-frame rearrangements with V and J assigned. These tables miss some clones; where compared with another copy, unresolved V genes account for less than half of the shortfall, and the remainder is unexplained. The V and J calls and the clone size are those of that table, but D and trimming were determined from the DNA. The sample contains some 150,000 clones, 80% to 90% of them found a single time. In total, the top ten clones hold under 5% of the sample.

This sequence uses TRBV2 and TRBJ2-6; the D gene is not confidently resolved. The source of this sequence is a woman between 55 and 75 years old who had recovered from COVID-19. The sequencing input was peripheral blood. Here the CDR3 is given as CASSVESGANVLTF. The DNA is TGTGCCAGCAGTGTGGAGTCTGGGGCCAACGTCCTGACTTTC.